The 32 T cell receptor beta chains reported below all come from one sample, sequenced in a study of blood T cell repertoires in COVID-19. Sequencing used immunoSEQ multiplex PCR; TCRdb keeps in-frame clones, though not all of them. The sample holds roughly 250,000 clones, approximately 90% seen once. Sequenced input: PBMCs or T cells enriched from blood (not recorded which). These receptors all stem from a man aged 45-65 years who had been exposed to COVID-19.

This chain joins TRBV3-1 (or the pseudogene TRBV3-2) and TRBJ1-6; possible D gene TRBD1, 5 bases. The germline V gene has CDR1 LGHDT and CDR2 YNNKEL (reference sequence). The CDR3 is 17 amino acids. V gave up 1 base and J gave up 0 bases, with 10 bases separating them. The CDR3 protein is CASSQVRGVSYNSPLHF. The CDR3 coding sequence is TGTGCCAGCAGCCAAGTTCGGGGGGTCTCCTATAATTCACCCCTCCACTTT.

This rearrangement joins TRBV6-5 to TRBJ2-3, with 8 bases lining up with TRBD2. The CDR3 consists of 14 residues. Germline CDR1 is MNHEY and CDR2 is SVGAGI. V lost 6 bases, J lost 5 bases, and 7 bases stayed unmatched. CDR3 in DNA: TGTGCCAGCAGAGAGCGGGGGCGCGGAGATACGCAGTATTTT. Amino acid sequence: CASRERGRGDTQYF.

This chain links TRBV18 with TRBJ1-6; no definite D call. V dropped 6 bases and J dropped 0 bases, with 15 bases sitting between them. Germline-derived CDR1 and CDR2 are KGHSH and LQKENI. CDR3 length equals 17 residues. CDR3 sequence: CASSSTGVSSYNSPLHF. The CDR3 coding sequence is TGTGCCAGCTCGTCGACCGGGGTGAGCTCCTATAATTCACCCCTCCACTTT. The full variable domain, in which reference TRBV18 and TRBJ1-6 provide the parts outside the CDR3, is NAGVMQNPRHLVRRRGQEARLRCSPMKGHSHVYWYRQLPEEGLKFMVYLQKENIIDESGMPKERFSAEFPKEGPSILRIQQVVRGDSAAYFCASSSTGVSSYNSPLHFGNGTRLTVT.

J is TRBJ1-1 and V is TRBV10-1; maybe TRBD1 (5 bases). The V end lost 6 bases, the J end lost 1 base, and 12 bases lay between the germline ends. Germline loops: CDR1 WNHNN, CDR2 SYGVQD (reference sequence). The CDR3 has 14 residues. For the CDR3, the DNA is TGCGCCAGCAGATCGGGACTGGCGAACACTGAAGCTTTCTTT. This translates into CASRSGLANTEAFF.

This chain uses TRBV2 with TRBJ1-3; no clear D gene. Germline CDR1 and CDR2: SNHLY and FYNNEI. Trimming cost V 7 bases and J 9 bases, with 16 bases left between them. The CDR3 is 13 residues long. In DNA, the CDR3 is TGTGCCAGCACTACAACATTACGGGGCACCATATATTTT. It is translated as CASTTTLRGTIYF.

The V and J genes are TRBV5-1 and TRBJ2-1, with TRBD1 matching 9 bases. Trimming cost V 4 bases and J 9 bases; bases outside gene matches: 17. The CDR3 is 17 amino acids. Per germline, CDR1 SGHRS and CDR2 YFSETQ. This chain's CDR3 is CASSQGARDRDWGEQFF. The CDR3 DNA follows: TGCGCCAGCAGCCAGGGAGCTAGGGACAGGGATTGGGGTGAGCAGTTCTTC. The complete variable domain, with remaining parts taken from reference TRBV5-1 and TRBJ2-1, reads KAGVTQTPRYLIKTRGQQVTLSCSPISGHRSVSWYQQTPGQGLQFLFEYFSETQRNKGNFPGRFSGRQFSNSRSEMNVSTLELGDSALYLCASSQGARDRDWGEQFFGPGTRLTVL.

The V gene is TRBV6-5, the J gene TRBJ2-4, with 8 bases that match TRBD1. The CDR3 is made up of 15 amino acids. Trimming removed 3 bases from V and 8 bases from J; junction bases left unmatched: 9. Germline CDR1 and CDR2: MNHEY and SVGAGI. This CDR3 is CASSYLGQGGDIQYF. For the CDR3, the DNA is TGTGCCAGCAGTTATCTCGGACAGGGTGGGGACATTCAGTACTTC.

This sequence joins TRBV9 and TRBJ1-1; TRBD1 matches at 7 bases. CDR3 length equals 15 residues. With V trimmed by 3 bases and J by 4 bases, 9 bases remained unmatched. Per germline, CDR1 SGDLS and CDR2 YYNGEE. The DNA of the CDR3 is TGTGCCAGCAGCGCCCTACAGGGGAGCATCACTGAAGCTTTCTTT. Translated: CASSALQGSITEAFF.

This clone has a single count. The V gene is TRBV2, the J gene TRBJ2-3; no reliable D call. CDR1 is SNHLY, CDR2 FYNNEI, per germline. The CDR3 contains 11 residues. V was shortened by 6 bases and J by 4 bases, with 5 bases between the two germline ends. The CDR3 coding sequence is TGTGCCAGCAGGGTAGCAGATACGCAGTATTTT. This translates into CASRVADTQYF.

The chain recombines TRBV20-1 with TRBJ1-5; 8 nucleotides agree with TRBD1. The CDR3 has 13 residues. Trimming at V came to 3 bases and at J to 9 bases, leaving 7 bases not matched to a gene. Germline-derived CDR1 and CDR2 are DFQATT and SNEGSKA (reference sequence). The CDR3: CSASKTGDRPQHF. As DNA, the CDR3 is TGCAGTGCTAGTAAGACAGGGGATAGGCCCCAGCATTTT.

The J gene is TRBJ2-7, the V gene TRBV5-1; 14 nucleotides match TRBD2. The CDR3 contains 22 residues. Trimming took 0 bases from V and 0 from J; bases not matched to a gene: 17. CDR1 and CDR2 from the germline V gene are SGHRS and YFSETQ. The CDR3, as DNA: TGCGCCAGCAGCTTGGCACCGGGACTAGCGGGAGACCGATCCCACCCCTCCTACGAGCAGTACGTC. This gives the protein CASSLAPGLAGDRSHPSYEQYV.

The CDR3 sequence: CASAPGQVQETQYF. CDR3 in DNA: TGTGCCAGCGCGCCGGGACAGGTCCAAGAGACCCAGTACTTC. The genes are TRBV2 and TRBJ2-5, with TRBD1 identical over 8 bases. V was clipped by 8 bases and J by 1 base; unmatched bases: 6. This CDR3 has 14 residues. Germline CDR1 reads SNHLY; CDR2 reads FYNNEI.

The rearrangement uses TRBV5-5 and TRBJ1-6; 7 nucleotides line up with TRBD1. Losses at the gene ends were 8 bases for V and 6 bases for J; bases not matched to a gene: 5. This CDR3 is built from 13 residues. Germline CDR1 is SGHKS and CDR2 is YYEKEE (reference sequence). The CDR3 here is CASDRARNSPLHF. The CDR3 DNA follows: TGTGCCAGTGACAGGGCTCGTAATTCACCCCTCCACTTT.

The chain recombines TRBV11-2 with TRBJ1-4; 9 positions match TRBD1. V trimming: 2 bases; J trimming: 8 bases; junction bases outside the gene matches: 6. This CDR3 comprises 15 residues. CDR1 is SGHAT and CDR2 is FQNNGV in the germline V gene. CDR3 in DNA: TGTGCCAGCAGCTTAAGCCCCGGGACAGGGGAAAAACTGTTTTTT. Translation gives CASSLSPGTGEKLFF.

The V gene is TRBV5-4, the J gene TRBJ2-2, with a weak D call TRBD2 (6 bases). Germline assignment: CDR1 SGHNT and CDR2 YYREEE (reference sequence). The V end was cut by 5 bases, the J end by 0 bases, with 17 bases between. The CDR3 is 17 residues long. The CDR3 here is CASSPGGGSANTGELFF. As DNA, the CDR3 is TGTGCCAGCAGTCCCGGGGGTGGATCCGCGAACACCGGGGAGCTGTTTTTT.

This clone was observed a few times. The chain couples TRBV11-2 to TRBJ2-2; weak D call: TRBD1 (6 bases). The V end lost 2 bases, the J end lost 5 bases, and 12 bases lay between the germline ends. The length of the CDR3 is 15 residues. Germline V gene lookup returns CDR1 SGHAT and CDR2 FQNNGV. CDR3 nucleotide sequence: TGTGCCAGCAGCTTAAGGGGGAAAAGGACCGGGGAGCTGTTTTTT. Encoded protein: CASSLRGKRTGELFF. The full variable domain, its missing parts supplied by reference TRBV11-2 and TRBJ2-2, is EAGVAQSPRYKIIEKRQSVAFWCNPISGHATLYWYQQILGQGPKLLIQFQNNGVVDDSQLPKDRFSAERLKGVDSTLKIQPAKLEDSAVYLCASSLRGKRTGELFFGEGSRLTVL.

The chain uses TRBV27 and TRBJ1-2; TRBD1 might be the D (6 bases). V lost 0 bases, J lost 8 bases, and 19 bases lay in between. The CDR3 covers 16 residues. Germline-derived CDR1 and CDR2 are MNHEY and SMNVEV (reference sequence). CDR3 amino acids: CASSLSGGGLFGGYTF. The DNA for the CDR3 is TGTGCCAGCAGTTTATCAGGGGGGGGGTTGTTTGGAGGCTACACCTTC.

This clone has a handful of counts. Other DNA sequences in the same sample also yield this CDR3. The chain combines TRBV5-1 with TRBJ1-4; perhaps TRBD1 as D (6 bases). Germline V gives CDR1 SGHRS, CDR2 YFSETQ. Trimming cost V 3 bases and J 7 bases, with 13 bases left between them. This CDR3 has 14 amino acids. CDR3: CASSSRGGGEKLFF. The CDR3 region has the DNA TGCGCCAGCAGCTCCAGGGGCGGCGGTGAAAAACTGTTTTTT.

CDR3: CASSPFPYEQYF. The DNA of the CDR3 is TGTGCCAGCAGTCCTTTCCCCTACGAGCAGTACTTC. V is TRBV28 and J is TRBJ2-7; D gene uncertain. The CDR3 is 12 residues long. Trimming shortened V by 5 bases and J by 2 bases, and 7 bases separated the two germline ends. Germline V gives CDR1 MDHEN, CDR2 SYDVKM.

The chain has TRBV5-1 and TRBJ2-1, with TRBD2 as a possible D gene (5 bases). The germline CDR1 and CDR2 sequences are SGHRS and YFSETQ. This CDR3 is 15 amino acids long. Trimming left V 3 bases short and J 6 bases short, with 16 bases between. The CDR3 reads CASSSSSFFGNEQFF. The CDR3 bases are TGCGCCAGCAGCTCTTCTAGCTTTTTCGGCAATGAGCAGTTCTTC.

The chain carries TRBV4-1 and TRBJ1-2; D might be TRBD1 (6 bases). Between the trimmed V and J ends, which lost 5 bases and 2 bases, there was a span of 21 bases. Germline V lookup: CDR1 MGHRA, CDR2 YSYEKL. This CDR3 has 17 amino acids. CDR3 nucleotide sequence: TGCGCCAGCAGCGCAGCCCCCAGACAGGCGACGAACTATGGCTACACCTTC. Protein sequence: CASSAAPRQATNYGYTF.

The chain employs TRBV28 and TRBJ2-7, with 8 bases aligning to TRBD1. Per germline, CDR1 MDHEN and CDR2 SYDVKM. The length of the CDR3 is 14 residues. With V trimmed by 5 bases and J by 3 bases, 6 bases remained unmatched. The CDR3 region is CASSHDRGFYEQYV. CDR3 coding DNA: TGTGCCAGCAGTCACGACAGGGGTTTCTACGAGCAGTACGTC.

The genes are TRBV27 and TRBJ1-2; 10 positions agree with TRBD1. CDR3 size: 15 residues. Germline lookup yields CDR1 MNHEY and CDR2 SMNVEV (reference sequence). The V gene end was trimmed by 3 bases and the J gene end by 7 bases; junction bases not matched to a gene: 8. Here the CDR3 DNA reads TGTGCCAGCAGTTTGTCTGCCGGGACAGGGGTTGGCTACACCTTC. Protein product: CASSLSAGTGVGYTF.

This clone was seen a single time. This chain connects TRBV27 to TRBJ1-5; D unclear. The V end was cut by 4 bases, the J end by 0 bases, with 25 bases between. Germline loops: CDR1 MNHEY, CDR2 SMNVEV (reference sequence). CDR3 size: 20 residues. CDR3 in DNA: TGTGCCAGCAGTTCCCGCCGGGCCTCCGGACTGATGAATAGCAATCAGCCCCAGCATTTT. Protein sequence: CASSSRRASGLMNSNQPQHF.

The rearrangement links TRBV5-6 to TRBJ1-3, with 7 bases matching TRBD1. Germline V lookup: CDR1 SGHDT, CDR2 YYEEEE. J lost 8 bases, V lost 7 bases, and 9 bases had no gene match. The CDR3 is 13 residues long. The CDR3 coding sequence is TGTGCCAGCTTCCTTAGGGGACAGCACACCATATATTTT. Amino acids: CASFLRGQHTIYF. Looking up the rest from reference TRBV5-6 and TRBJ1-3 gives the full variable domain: DAGVTQSPTHLIKTRGQQVTLRCSPKSGHDTVSWYQQALGQGPQFIFQYYEEEERQRGNFPDRFSGHQFPNYSSELNVNALLLGDSALYLCASFLRGQHTIYFGEGSWLTVV.

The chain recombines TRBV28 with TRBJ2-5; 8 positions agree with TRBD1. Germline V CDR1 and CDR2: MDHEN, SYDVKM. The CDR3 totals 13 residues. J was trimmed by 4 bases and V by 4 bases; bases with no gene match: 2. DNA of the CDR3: TGTGCCAGCAGTTCCGACAGGGGAGAGACCCAGTACTTC. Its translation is CASSSDRGETQYF.

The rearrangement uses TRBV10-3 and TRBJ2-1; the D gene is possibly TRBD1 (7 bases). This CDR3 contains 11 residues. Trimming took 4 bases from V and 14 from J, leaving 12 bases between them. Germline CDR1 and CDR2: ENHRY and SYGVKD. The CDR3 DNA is TGTGCCATCAGTGCCTCAGGGGGGAAGTTCTTC. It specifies CAISASGGKFF.

As DNA, the CDR3 is TGTGCCAGCAGTTCAGGGGACTATGGCTACACCTTC. Encoded protein: CASSSGDYGYTF. This rearrangement joins TRBV28 to TRBJ1-2; TRBD1 might be the D (6 bases). CDR3 length equals 12 residues. Between the trimmed V and J ends, which lost 4 bases and 3 bases, there was a span of 6 bases. Germline V lookup: CDR1 MDHEN, CDR2 SYDVKM.

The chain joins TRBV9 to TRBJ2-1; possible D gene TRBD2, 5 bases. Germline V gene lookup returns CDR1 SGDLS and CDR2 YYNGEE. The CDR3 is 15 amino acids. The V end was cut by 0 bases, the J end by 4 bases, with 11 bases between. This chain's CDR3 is CASSVDGNGYNEQFF. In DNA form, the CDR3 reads TGTGCCAGCAGCGTAGACGGGAATGGGTACAATGAGCAGTTCTTC.

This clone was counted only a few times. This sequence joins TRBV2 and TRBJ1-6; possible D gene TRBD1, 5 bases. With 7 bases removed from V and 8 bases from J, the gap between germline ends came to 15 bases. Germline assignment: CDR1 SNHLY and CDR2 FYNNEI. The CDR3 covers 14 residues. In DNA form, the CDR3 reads TGTGCCAGCACCCGTGAGGGGAGGGATTCACCCCTCCACTTT. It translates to CASTREGRDSPLHF.

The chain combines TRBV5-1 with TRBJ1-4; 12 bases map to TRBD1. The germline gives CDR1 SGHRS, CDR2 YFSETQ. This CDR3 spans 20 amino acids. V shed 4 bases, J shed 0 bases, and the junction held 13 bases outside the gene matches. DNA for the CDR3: TGCGCCAGCAGCGGTACAGGGACGGGACAGGGGGCAGCAACTAATGAAAAACTGTTTTTT. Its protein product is CASSGTGTGQGAATNEKLFF.

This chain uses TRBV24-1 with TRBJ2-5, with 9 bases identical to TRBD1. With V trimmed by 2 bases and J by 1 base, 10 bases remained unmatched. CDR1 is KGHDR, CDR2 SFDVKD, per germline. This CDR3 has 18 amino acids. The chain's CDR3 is CATSDSPGTGRVQETQYF. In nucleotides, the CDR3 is TGTGCCACCAGTGATTCCCCCGGGACAGGGAGAGTCCAAGAGACCCAGTACTTC.